Described below is a single T cell receptor (beta chain) sequence and its context. V lost 1 base to trimming and J lost 8 bases, with 12 bases between them. The CDR3 consists of 14 residues. Germline V gene lookup returns CDR1 KGHSH and CDR2 LQKENI. This entry belongs to a study of blood T cell repertoires in COVID-19. This table comes from immunoSEQ multiplex PCR, and its TCRdb copy is limited to in-frame clones, with some not included. The sample holds about 210,000 clones, 80% to 90% seen once. This clonotype was sampled from a woman aged 50 to 60 with active or convalescent COVID-19. Sample: peripheral blood. The V and J genes are TRBV18 and TRBJ1-3; D might be TRBD1 (6 bases). The CDR3 sequence: CASSPRTAGDTIYF. DNA for the CDR3: TGTGCCAGCTCACCACGGACAGCCGGGGACACCATATATTTT. Complete variable domain (other parts from reference TRBV18 and TRBJ1-3): NAGVMQNPRHLVRRRGQEARLRCSPMKGHSHVYWYRQLPEEGLKFMVYLQKENIIDESGMPKERFSAEFPKEGPSILRIQQVVRGDSAAYFCASSPRTAGDTIYFGEGSWLTVV.